Reported below is one TCR beta chain. As originally analysed: Reference gene primer amplification gave estimated nucleated cell counts. Generated by immunoSEQ multiplex PCR, the TCRdb table keeps only in-frame clones and is missing some. V, J and clone size are those of that table, while D and trimming were read from the DNA. Here the sample spans about 240,000 clones, around 87% being singletons. The CDR3 covers 16 residues. Germline-derived CDR1 and CDR2 are SGHVS and FNYEAQ. Unmatched junction bases numbered 11, after V lost 4 bases and J lost 5 bases. This entry is derived from a study of blood T cell repertoires in COVID-19. The overall study: Spain, Italy and the United States supplied samples that represented acute and convalescent COVID-19. T cells, B-cell-depleted T cells, or PBMCs provided the cDNA or gDNA that served as material.

The origin of this receptor is a woman aged 70-85 years with active or convalescent COVID-19. The sequencing input was peripheral blood. The rearrangement links TRBV7-6 to TRBJ2-1; 7 bases are shared with TRBD2. CDR3 in amino acids: CASSSPRVAGHNEQFF. CDR3 coding DNA: TGTGCCAGCAGCTCCCCCCGGGTAGCGGGTCACAATGAGCAGTTCTTC.